This T cell receptor beta chain was sequenced in a study of CD8 T cells in ankylosing spondylitis (dated by TCRdb to about 2017). Looking at the study overall: The study profiled T cell receptor beta repertoires in healthy donors and ankylosing spondylitis patients to find disease-linked TCR variants. The full study cohort was made up of approximately 24 ankylosing spondylitis patients and approximately 100 healthy donors. Samples of peripheral blood were taken, and for ankylosing spondylitis patients, synovial fluid was collected as well. General findings and caveats noted by the study authors: Significant enrichment of the disease-linked clones was reported in matched synovial fluid samples from ankylosing spondylitis patients. In peripheral blood, the disease-linked clones were found at relatively low frequencies and had a CD8+ phenotype. Some motif variants had previously been reported in the synovial fluid and blood of reactive arthritis patients, which suggests shared mechanisms of disease initiation. A TCR beta motif of several highly homologous amino acid variants appeared characteristic of blood from ankylosing spondylitis patients.

Sequenced using an Illumina HiSeq 2500. TCR beta libraries were prepared by quantitative 5'-RACE with molecular barcodes. The study's own analysis went as follows. A new computational method based on a probabilistic model of VDJ rearrangement was used to identify disease-linked TCR variants. TCRdb trimmed public reads at Q25 via fastp, called clones via MiXCR and kept in-frame beta chains. Every CDR3 protein is listed once, alongside the most common genes and DNA of its rows. TCRdb assigned the V and J calls; the authors' analysis was not used. Across this sample there are around 150,000 distinct CDR3 sequences, with approximately 10% seen only once. Of the sample, 3.5% to 5% falls within the top ten clones. In its sample, this clonotype was seen many times. This clone's antigen is unknown. No per-base quality is available; no much larger clone lies one base away. From the cysteine through the phenylalanine, the CDR3 covers 16 amino acids. Only the CDR3 portion is preserved as DNA: 48 bases, with reading frame beginning at the first base. Reading the germline V gene gives CDR1 SGHDN and CDR2 FVKESK. The junction shows trimming of 2 bases on V and 1 base on J, plus 13 bases between the germline ends.

This sequence originates from a female donor with ankylosing spondylitis or in good health (not recorded which). Source material: blood, either unsorted or a sorted T cell fraction (not recorded which). The rearrangement joined TRBV14 to TRBJ2-3, with TRBD1 perhaps the D gene, on 6 matching bases. The DNA sequence is given as TGTGCCAGCAGCCAACTACAGGGATTCGGCACAGATACGCAGTATTTT. Its protein is CASSQLQGFGTDTQYF. Outside the CDR3, residues come from the reference TRBV14 and TRBJ2-3 proteins, so the full variable domain is: EAGVTQFPSHSVIEKGQTVTLRCDPISGHDNLYWYRRVMGKEIKFLLHFVKESKQDESGMPNNRFLAERTGGTYSTLKVQPAELEDSGVYFCASSQLQGFGTDTQYFGPGTRLTVL.